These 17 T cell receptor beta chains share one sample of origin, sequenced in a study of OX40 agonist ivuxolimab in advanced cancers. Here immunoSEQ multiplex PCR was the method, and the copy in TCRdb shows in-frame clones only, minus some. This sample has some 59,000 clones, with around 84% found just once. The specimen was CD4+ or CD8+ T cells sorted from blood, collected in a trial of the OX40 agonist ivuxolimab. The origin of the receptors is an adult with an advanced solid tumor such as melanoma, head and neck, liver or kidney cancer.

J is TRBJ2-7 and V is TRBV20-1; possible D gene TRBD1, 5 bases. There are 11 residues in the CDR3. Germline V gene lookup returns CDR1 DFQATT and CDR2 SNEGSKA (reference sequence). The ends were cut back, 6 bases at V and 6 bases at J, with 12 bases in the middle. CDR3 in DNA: TGCAGTGCGCTGACAGTCGGCGAGCAGTACTTC. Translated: CSALTVGEQYF.

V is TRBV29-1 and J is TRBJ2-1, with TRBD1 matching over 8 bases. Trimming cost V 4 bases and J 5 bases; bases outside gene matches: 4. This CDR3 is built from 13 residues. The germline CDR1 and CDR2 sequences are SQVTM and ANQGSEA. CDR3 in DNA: TGCAGCGTTGTCGGGACAGGCAACAATGAGCAGTTCTTC. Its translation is CSVVGTGNNEQFF.

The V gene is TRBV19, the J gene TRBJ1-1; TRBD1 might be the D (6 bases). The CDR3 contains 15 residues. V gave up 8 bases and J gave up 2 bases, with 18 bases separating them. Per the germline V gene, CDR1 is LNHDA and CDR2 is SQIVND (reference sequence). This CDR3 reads CASRNNRAGNTEAFF. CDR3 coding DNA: TGTGCCAGTCGGAACAACAGGGCCGGAAACACTGAAGCTTTCTTT.

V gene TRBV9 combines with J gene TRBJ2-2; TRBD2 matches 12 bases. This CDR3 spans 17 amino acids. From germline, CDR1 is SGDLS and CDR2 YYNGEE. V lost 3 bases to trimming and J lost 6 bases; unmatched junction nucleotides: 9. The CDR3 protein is CASSASGGVPNPGELFF. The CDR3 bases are TGTGCCAGCAGCGCTAGCGGGGGGGTGCCCAACCCCGGGGAGCTGTTTTTT.

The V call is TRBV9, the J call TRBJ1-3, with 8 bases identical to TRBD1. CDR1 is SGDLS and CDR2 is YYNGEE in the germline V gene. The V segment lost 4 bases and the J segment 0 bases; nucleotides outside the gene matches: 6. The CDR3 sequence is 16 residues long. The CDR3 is CASSSTGVGSGNTIYF. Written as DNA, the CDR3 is TGTGCCAGCAGCTCGACAGGGGTTGGCTCTGGAAACACCATATATTTT.

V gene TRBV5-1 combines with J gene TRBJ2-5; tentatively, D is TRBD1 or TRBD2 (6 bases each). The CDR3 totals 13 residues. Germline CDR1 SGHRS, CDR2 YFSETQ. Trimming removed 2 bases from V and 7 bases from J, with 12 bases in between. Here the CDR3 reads CASSLGGGRTQYF. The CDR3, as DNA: TGCGCCAGCAGCTTAGGAGGGGGAAGGACCCAGTACTTC. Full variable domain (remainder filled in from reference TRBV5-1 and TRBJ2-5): KAGVTQTPRYLIKTRGQQVTLSCSPISGHRSVSWYQQTPGQGLQFLFEYFSETQRNKGNFPGRFSGRQFSNSRSEMNVSTLELGDSALYLCASSLGGGRTQYFGPGTRLLVL.

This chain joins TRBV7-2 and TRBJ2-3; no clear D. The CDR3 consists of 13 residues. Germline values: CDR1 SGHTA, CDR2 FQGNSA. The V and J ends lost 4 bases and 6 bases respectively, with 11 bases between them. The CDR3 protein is CASSYGPQDTQYF. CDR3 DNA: TGTGCCAGCAGCTACGGCCCCCAGGATACGCAGTATTTT.

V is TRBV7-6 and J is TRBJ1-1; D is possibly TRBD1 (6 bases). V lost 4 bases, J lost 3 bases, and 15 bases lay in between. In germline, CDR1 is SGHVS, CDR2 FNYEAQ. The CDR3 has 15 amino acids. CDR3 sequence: CASSSTGSPDTEAFF. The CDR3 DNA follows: TGTGCCAGCAGCTCGACAGGCAGTCCGGACACTGAAGCTTTCTTT. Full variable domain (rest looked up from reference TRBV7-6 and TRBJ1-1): GAGVSQSPRYKVTKRGQDVALRCDPISGHVSLYWYRQALGQGPEFLTYFNYEAQQDKSGLPNDRFSAERPEGSISTLTIQRTEQRDSAMYRCASSSTGSPDTEAFFGQGTRLTVV.

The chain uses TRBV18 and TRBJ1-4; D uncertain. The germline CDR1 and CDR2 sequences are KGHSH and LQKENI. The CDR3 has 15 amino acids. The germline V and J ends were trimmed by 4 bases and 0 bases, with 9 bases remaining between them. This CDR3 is CASSLAQSTNEKLFF. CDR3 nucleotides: TGTGCCAGCTCACTGGCACAGTCAACTAATGAAAAACTGTTTTTT.

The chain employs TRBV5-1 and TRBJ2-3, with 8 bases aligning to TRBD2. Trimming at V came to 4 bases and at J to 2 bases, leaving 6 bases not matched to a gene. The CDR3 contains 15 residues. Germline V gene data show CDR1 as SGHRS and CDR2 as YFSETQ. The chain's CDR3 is CASSPGGAFTDTQYF. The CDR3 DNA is TGCGCCAGCAGCCCGGGGGGGGCTTTCACAGATACGCAGTATTTT.

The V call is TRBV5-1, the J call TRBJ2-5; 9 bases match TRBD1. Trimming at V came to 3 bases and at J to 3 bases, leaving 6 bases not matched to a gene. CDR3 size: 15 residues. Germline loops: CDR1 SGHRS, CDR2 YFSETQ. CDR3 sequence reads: CASSSNRGLEETQYF. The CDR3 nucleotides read TGCGCCAGCAGCTCGAACAGGGGGCTGGAAGAGACCCAGTACTTC.

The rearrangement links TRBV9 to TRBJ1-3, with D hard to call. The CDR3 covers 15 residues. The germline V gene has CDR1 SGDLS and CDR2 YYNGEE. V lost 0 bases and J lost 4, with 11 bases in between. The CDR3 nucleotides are TGTGCCAGCAGCGTAGTCCCCGGGGTGGGAAACACCATATATTTT. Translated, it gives CASSVVPGVGNTIYF.

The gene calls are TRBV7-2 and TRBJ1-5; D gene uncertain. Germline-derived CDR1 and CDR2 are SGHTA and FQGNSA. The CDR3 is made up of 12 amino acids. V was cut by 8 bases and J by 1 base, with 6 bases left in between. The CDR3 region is CASAESNQPQHF. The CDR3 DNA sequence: TGTGCCAGCGCTGAGAGCAATCAGCCCCAGCATTTT.

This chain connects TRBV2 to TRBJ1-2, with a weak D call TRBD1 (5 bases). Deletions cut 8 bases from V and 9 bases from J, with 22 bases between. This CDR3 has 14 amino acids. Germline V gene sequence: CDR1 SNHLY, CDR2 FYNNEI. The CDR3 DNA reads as TGTGCCAGCTCGTACCCGCCCAGGGTGCATCGCTACACCTTC. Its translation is CASSYPPRVHRYTF.

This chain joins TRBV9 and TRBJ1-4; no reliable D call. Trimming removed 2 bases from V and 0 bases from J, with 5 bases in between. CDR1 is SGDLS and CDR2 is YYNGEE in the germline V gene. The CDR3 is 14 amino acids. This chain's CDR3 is CASSVKTTNEKLFF. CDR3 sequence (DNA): TGTGCCAGCAGCGTGAAGACAACTAATGAAAAACTGTTTTTT.

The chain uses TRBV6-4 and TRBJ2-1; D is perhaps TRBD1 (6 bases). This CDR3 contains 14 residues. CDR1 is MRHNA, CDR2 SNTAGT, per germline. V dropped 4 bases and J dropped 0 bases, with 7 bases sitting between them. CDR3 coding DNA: TGTGCCAGCAGTGGAGGGGGCTCCTACAATGAGCAGTTCTTC. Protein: CASSGGGSYNEQFF.

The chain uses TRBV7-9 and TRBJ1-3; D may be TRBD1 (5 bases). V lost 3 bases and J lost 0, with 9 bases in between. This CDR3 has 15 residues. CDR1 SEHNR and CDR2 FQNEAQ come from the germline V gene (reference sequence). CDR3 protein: CASSLDTSSGNTIYF. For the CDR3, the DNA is TGTGCCAGCAGCTTGGACACGAGCTCTGGAAACACCATATATTTT. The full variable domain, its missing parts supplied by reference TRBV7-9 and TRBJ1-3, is DTGVSQNPRHKITKRGQNVTFRCDPISEHNRLYWYRQTLGQGPEFLTYFQNEAQLEKSRLLSDRFSAERPKGSFSTLEIQRTEQGDSAMYLCASSLDTSSGNTIYFGEGSWLTVV.